These 29 T cell receptor beta chains originate from one sample sequenced in a study of blood T cell repertoires in COVID-19 (dated by TCRdb to 2020 to 2021). Libraries were built with the immunoSEQ multiplex PCR assay. Sourced from immuneACCESS, this table was stored by TCRdb with only in-frame sequences that have V and J called. A share of the clones is absent; for the studies checked, an unresolved V gene accounts for under half, and the remainder has no known explanation. Recorded for this sample are over 120,000 clones; 75% to 90% of them occurred a single time. The top ten clones comprise less than 2% of the sample. The source material was peripheral blood. These receptors came from a woman aged 45-65 years with acute or convalescent COVID-19.

CDR3 sequence reads: CASSLYSNQPQHF. The CDR3 coding sequence is TGTGCCAGCAGCCTCTATAGCAATCAGCCCCAGCATTTT. This chain links TRBV5-6 with TRBJ1-5; unclear D gene. Trimming took 4 bases from V and 0 from J, leaving 5 bases between them. This CDR3 is 13 amino acids long. Per the germline V gene, CDR1 is SGHDT and CDR2 is YYEEEE.

V and J are TRBV6-5 and TRBJ1-1; D might be TRBD1 (6 bases). This CDR3 contains 13 residues. V shed 6 bases and J shed 8 bases, with 16 bases lying between them. Germline CDR1 is MNHEY and CDR2 is SVGAGI. CDR3 in DNA: TGTGCCAGCAGCGCCGCCGGGGGGCTGGAAGCTTTCTTT. Translating gives CASSAAGGLEAFF.

This clone was picked up a small number of times. The J gene is TRBJ2-7, the V gene TRBV7-9; D gene unclear. The CDR3 spans 14 residues. CDR1 is SEHNR, CDR2 FQNEAQ, per germline (reference sequence). The V gene lost 4 bases and the J gene lost 1 base, with 11 bases spanning the gap. The CDR3: CASSSPGLSYEQYF. The CDR3 nucleotides read TGTGCCAGCAGCTCTCCCGGTTTATCCTACGAGCAGTACTTC.

The rearrangement uses TRBV10-1 and TRBJ1-2; TRBD1 might be the D (5 bases). V was shortened by 6 bases and J by 4 bases, with 15 bases between the two germline ends. The CDR3 loop spans 14 amino acids. Germline assignment: CDR1 WNHNN and CDR2 SYGVQD (reference sequence). The CDR3 nucleotides are TGCGCCAGCAGGGGAGGGTACGGGGGCTATGGCTACACCTTC. Translated: CASRGGYGGYGYTF.

The chain combines TRBV5-4 with TRBJ1-2; 8 bases fit TRBD1. Germline V lookup: CDR1 SGHNT, CDR2 YYREEE (reference sequence). This CDR3 has 15 amino acids. V shed 2 bases and J 8 bases; nucleotides not matched to a gene: 11. CDR3 bases: TGTGCCAGCAGCTTCACCCCAGGGGGCGAAGGCGGCTACACCTTC. This translates into CASSFTPGGEGGYTF.

This clone occurred once. The J gene is TRBJ2-5, the V gene TRBV7-2; the D gene is possibly TRBD1 (6 bases). The germline gives CDR1 SGHTA, CDR2 FQGNSA. Trimming stripped 5 bases from V and 6 bases from J, with 13 bases between. The CDR3 spans 13 residues. The CDR3 region has the DNA TGTGCCAGCAGCCCGGGACAAATGAAGACCCAGTACTTC. This translates into CASSPGQMKTQYF.

The CDR3 DNA reads as TGTGCCAGCTCACCGTGGGACAGGACCTCCTACGAGCAGTACTTC. This translates into CASSPWDRTSYEQYF. The chain uses TRBV18 and TRBJ2-7; 8 nucleotides line up with TRBD1. Trimming cost V 3 bases and J 0 bases; bases outside gene matches: 4. CDR1 KGHSH and CDR2 LQKENI come from the germline V gene. This CDR3 has 15 residues.

V and J are TRBV9 and TRBJ2-7; TRBD2 aligns across 9 bases. V lost 0 bases and J lost 2; bases outside the gene matches: 3. Germline CDR1 is SGDLS and CDR2 is YYNGEE. CDR3 length: 15 residues. The CDR3 bases are TGTGCCAGCAGCGTAGGGGCGGGAGGGCCCTACGAGCAGTACTTC. Its translation: CASSVGAGGPYEQYF.

V and J are TRBV6-5 and TRBJ2-7; 9 bases are a match to TRBD1. J was trimmed by 4 bases and V by 6 bases; bases with no gene match: 7. Germline V gene sequence: CDR1 MNHEY, CDR2 SVGAGI. CDR3 length: 14 amino acids. Written as DNA, the CDR3 is TGTGCCAGCAGGGAGGGACAGGGTTTTTACGAGCAGTACTTC. Translated: CASREGQGFYEQYF.

J is TRBJ1-2 and V is TRBV27; a weak D match, TRBD1 (5 bases). The V end lost 8 bases, the J end lost 2 bases, and 15 bases lay between the germline ends. Germline V CDR1 and CDR2: MNHEY, SMNVEV (reference sequence). The CDR3 has 14 residues. The CDR3 here is CASRPGGSNYGYTF. For the CDR3, the DNA is TGTGCCAGCCGACCGGGGGGTTCGAACTATGGCTACACCTTC.

The chain uses TRBV20-1 and TRBJ1-4; 7 nucleotides line up with TRBD1. The CDR3 runs to 15 residues. With 3 bases clipped from V and 7 bases from J, the junction kept 11 bases outside the gene matches. Per the germline V gene, CDR1 is DFQATT and CDR2 is SNEGSKA (reference sequence). CDR3 region: CSASGANRGGEKLFF. DNA for the CDR3: TGCAGTGCTAGTGGGGCTAACAGGGGTGGTGAAAAACTGTTTTTT.

The V and J genes are TRBV28 and TRBJ2-7, with D tentatively TRBD1 (5 bases). Per germline, CDR1 MDHEN and CDR2 SYDVKM. The CDR3 spans 16 residues. V was trimmed by 7 bases and J by 3 bases, leaving 22 bases between them. The CDR3 DNA sequence: TGTGCCAGCACTAGGGGCTGGAGTGAGGTCGACTACGAGCAGTACTTC. It yields the protein CASTRGWSEVDYEQYF.

This clone came up a few times. The chain employs TRBV19 and TRBJ2-3; 8 bases are shared with TRBD2. Germline CDR1 LNHDA, CDR2 SQIVND (reference sequence). V gave up 1 base and J gave up 3 bases; unmatched junction bases: 6. The CDR3 loop spans 16 amino acids. CDR3 nucleotide sequence: TGTGCCAGTAGTATAGGAGGGCTAGCGGGTACAGATACGCAGTATTTT. Its protein product is CASSIGGLAGTDTQYF.

The genes are TRBV9 and TRBJ2-1; 9 nucleotides line up with TRBD2. V dropped 6 bases and J dropped 6; count of bases not matched to a gene: 16. The CDR3 loop spans 17 amino acids. The germline V gene has CDR1 SGDLS and CDR2 YYNGEE. CDR3 loop: CASTSLAGGILGNEQFF. For the CDR3, the DNA is TGTGCCAGCACCTCTTTGGCGGGGGGGATTTTAGGCAATGAGCAGTTCTTC.

The chain links TRBV2 to TRBJ2-7; 7 bases match TRBD2. Germline CDR1 reads SNHLY; CDR2 reads FYNNEI. J was trimmed by 7 bases and V by 4 bases; bases with no gene match: 10. This CDR3 region has 14 residues. The CDR3 spells CASSVISGGGEQYF. The CDR3 nucleotides read TGTGCCAGCAGTGTAATTAGCGGCGGGGGAGAGCAGTACTTC.

The chain links TRBV9 to TRBJ1-6, with D maybe TRBD1 (6 bases). The V gene's germline CDR1 is SGDLS and CDR2 YYNGEE. With 0 bases removed from V and 7 bases from J, the gap between germline ends came to 11 bases. The CDR3 has 15 residues. CDR3 nucleotides: TGTGCCAGCAGCGTAGCGTGGGGGCTCAATTCACCCCTCCACTTT. It yields the protein CASSVAWGLNSPLHF.

This sequence joins TRBV5-1 and TRBJ2-7; no reliable D call. Germline V gene data show CDR1 as SGHRS and CDR2 as YFSETQ. The CDR3 is 13 residues long. Trimming removed 1 base at V and 1 base at J, with 6 bases between. The CDR3 loop reads CASSLSVSYEQYF. The DNA for the CDR3 is TGCGCCAGCAGCTTGTCGGTTTCCTACGAGCAGTACTTC.

The chain has TRBV7-2 and TRBJ2-1; 8 positions agree with TRBD2. CDR3 length: 16 residues. Germline-derived CDR1 and CDR2 are SGHTA and FQGNSA. The J segment lost 3 bases and the V segment lost 5 bases, leaving 9 bases of the junction unmatched. CDR3 residues: CASSPRAGAYYNEQFF. The CDR3 DNA reads as TGTGCCAGCAGCCCTAGAGCGGGGGCATACTACAATGAGCAGTTCTTC. The full variable domain, rest sourced from reference TRBV7-2 and TRBJ2-1, is GAGVSQSPSNKVTEKGKDVELRCDPISGHTALYWYRQSLGQGLEFLIYFQGNSAPDKSGLPSDRFSAERTGGSVSTLTIQRTQQEDSAVYLCASSPRAGAYYNEQFFGPGTRLTVL.

The chain uses TRBV5-6 and TRBJ2-7, with D uncertain. Per the germline V gene, CDR1 is SGHDT and CDR2 is YYEEEE. Trimming removed 1 base from V and 3 bases from J, with 11 bases in between. CDR3 length equals 14 residues. Written as DNA, the CDR3 is TGTGCCAGCAGCTTGACAGCCCGCATCTACGAGCAGTACTTC. Protein product: CASSLTARIYEQYF.

Only a few counts were recorded for this clone. The genes are TRBV25-1 and TRBJ2-5; tentative D call: TRBD1 (6 bases). The CDR3 runs to 14 residues. CDR1 is MGHDK and CDR2 is SYGVNS in the germline V gene. Trimming removed 4 bases at V and 5 bases at J, with 14 bases between. CDR3 DNA sequence: TGTGCCAGCAGTGCCCGCAGGGGCGGGGAGACCCAGTACTTC. Translated, it gives CASSARRGGETQYF.

The genes are TRBV3-1 (or the pseudogene TRBV3-2) and TRBJ2-1, with D unresolved. This CDR3 is 13 amino acids long. Germline V gene sequence: CDR1 LGHDT, CDR2 YNNKEL (reference sequence). Trimming shortened V by 0 bases and J by 4 bases, and 4 bases separated the two germline ends. CDR3 amino acids: CASSQESYNEQFF. DNA for the CDR3: TGTGCCAGCAGCCAAGAGAGTTACAATGAGCAGTTCTTC.

The chain combines TRBV20-1 with TRBJ2-1; 7 bases fit TRBD2. Germline lookup yields CDR1 DFQATT and CDR2 SNEGSKA (reference sequence). Trimming cost V 3 bases and J 5 bases; bases outside gene matches: 4. The CDR3 length is 13 residues. The CDR3 sequence is CSASGTIDNEQFF. The CDR3 coding sequence is TGCAGTGCTAGTGGGACTATTGACAATGAGCAGTTCTTC.

The V gene is TRBV3-1 (or the pseudogene TRBV3-2), the J gene TRBJ2-7; possible D gene TRBD1, 5 bases. Deletions cut 1 base from V and 1 base from J, with 11 bases between. This CDR3 is 15 amino acids long. Germline CDR1 is LGHDT and CDR2 is YNNKEL (reference sequence). The CDR3 DNA sequence: TGTGCCAGCAGCCAAGGGACACCTTTTTCCTACGAGCAGTACTTC. Its protein is CASSQGTPFSYEQYF.

CDR3 sequence: CASSESGGDYGYTF. The DNA for the CDR3 is TGCGCCAGCAGTGAGTCGGGGGGGGACTATGGCTACACCTTC. The chain joins TRBV10-2 to TRBJ1-2, with D maybe TRBD1 (5 bases). Per germline, CDR1 WSHSY and CDR2 SAAADI. V lost 0 bases, J lost 3 bases, and 8 bases lay in between. This CDR3 spans 14 amino acids.

This clone was picked up one time. V gene TRBV12-3 or TRBV12-4 combines with J gene TRBJ1-5; a weak D match, TRBD1 (6 bases). Between the trimmed V and J ends, which lost 6 bases and 4 bases, there was a span of 10 bases. The CDR3 runs to 13 residues. CDR3 in amino acids: CASRGQTNQPQHF. The CDR3 bases are TGTGCCAGCAGAGGACAGACTAATCAGCCCCAGCATTTT.

This chain uses TRBV10-3 with TRBJ2-4, with 12 bases aligning to TRBD1. The trim removed 6 bases at V and 8 bases at J, leaving 8 bases unmatched. This CDR3 is 15 amino acids long. Germline V gene lookup returns CDR1 ENHRY and CDR2 SYGVKD. The CDR3 DNA reads TGTGCCATCAGGGGACAGGGGGCTGAGGAAGACATTCAGTACTTC. Translated, it gives CAIRGQGAEEDIQYF.

The V call is TRBV18, the J call TRBJ1-1, with D possibly matching TRBD1 (6 bases). This CDR3 has 14 residues. Trimming took off 0 bases at V and 5 bases at J, with 10 bases between the two ends. Germline CDR1 KGHSH, CDR2 LQKENI. The chain's CDR3 is CASSPPGGRTEAFF. CDR3 coding DNA: TGTGCCAGCTCACCACCGGGGGGGCGTACTGAAGCTTTCTTT.

The sample holds one count of this clone. Other DNA sequences from this sample encode an identical CDR3 as well. This chain uses TRBV5-1 with TRBJ1-2; D possibly corresponds to TRBD1 (6 bases). Per the germline V gene, CDR1 is SGHRS and CDR2 is YFSETQ. The CDR3 length is 14 residues. V was trimmed by 0 bases and J by 2 bases, leaving 8 bases between them. As DNA, the CDR3 is TGCGCCAGCAGCTTGGGAACAGGGAACTATGGCTACACCTTC. It codes for CASSLGTGNYGYTF.

The V gene is TRBV11-1, the J gene TRBJ2-1; 9 bases are shared with TRBD2. Germline V gene sequence: CDR1 SGHAT, CDR2 FQDESV (reference sequence). The CDR3 sequence is 17 residues long. The junction had 7 bases not matched to a gene; V was cut back by 0 bases and J by 4 bases. Here the CDR3 DNA reads TGTGCCAGCAGCTTAGCGCTCGGGACTAGCAGATACAATGAGCAGTTCTTC. It encodes CASSLALGTSRYNEQFF.